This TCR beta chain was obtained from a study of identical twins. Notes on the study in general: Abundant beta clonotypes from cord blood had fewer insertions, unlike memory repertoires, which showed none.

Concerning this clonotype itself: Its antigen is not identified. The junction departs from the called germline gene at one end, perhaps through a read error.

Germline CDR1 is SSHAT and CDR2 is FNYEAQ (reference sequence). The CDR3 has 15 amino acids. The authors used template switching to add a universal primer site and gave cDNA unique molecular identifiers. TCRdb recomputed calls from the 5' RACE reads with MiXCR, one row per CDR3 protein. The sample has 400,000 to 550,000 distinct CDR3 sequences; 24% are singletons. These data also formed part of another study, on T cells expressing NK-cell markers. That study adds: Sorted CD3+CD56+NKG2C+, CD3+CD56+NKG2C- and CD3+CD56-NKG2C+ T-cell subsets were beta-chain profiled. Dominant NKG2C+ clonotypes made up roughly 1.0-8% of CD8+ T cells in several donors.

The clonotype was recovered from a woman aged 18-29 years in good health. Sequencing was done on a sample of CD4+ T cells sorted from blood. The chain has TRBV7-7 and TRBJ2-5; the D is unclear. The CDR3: CASSLVGGGGETQYF. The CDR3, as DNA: TGTGCTAGCAGCTTAGTGGGCGGCGGTGGCGAGACCCAGTACTTC.